The rows below give T cell receptor beta chains drawn from one sample of a study of lymphopenia after photon versus proton radiotherapy. Only in-frame clones appear in the TCRdb table, and some are missing; sequencing was by immunoSEQ multiplex PCR. This sample carries about 160,000 clones, more than 85% of them seen once, and the ten largest clones take about 4.3%. Sequences were derived from peripheral blood, sampled from a patient treated with photon-based radiotherapy. These receptors came from a man in his fifties with gastric cancer. CDR3s include the opening cysteine and the closing phenylalanine or tryptophan. Each record gives: J gene, D gene, CDR3 length, V gene, clone size, CDR3 protein, CDR3 DNA. D genes are given only for firm matches. Expanded clones are given a class, and other clones once, few, many or no size at all.

TRBJ2-1,TRBD2,16,TRBV2,-,CASSLAGGGSYNEQFF,TGTGCCAGCAGTCTAGCGGGAGGGGGGTCCTACAATGAGCAGTTCTTC
TRBJ2-2,-,14,TRBV5-6,-,CASSWGQNTGELFF,TGTGCCAGCAGCTGGGGACAGAACACCGGGGAGCTGTTTTTT
TRBJ2-7,-,13,TRBV7-9,-,CASSSTPTYEQYF,TGTGCCAGCAGCTCCACGCCGACCTACGAGCAGTACTTC
TRBJ2-2,TRBD2,16,TRBV18,-,CASSPGRASNTGELFF,TGTGCCAGCTCACCCGGGAGGGCCTCGAACACCGGGGAGCTGTTTTTT
TRBJ2-4,TRBD2,16,TRBV10-2,-,CASSETGGPAKNIQYF,TGCGCCAGCAGTGAAACGGGGGGTCCTGCCAAAAACATTCAGTACTTC
TRBJ2-7,-,15,TRBV27,once,CASSLLGRGGNEQYF,TGTGCCAGCAGTTTATTAGGCAGGGGGGGCAACGAGCAGTACTTC
TRBJ2-1,TRBD2,15,TRBV6-5,-,CASRPWTSGSNEQFF,TGTGCCAGCAGGCCCTGGACTAGCGGGAGTAATGAGCAGTTCTTC
TRBJ2-3,-,15,TRBV6-1,-,CASSDYRTSTDTQYF,TGTGCCAGCAGTGATTACAGAACTAGCACAGATACGCAGTATTTT
TRBJ2-7,TRBD2,14,TRBV9,-,CASSESGRGYEQYF,TGTGCCAGCAGCGAAAGCGGGAGGGGCTACGAGCAGTACTTC
TRBJ2-2,TRBD2,17,TRBV6-8,-,CASSFRGEREETGELFF,TGTGCCAGCAGCTTCCGGGGAGAGCGGGAAGAAACCGGGGAGCTGTTTTTT
TRBJ2-2,TRBD1,18,TRBV11-3,-,CASSPHPWGQGDTGELFF,TGTGCCAGCAGTCCCCATCCGTGGGGACAGGGGGACACCGGGGAGCTGTTTTTT
TRBJ2-1,TRBD2,16,TRBV7-2,-,CASSHNRIAGYNEQFF,TGTGCCAGCAGCCATAACCGAATAGCGGGCTACAATGAGCAGTTCTTC
TRBJ2-1,TRBD2,18,TRBV15,-,CATSRLWTSGAYGNEQFF,TGTGCCACCAGCAGACTCTGGACTAGCGGTGCCTACGGCAATGAGCAGTTCTTC
TRBJ1-1,TRBD1,14,TRBV27,-,CASSLDRGRTEAFF,TGTGCCAGCAGTCTGGACAGGGGGAGAACTGAAGCTTTCTTT
TRBJ2-5,-,11,TRBV6-1,-,CASSEEGPQYF,TGTGCCAGCAGTGAGGAGGGTCCCCAGTACTTC
TRBJ2-1,-,15,TRBV28,-,CASSLAAEGTNEQFF,TGTGCCAGCAGTTTAGCGGCAGAGGGAACGAATGAGCAGTTCTTC
TRBJ2-3,-,14,TRBV19,-,CASSIEGSTDTQYF,TGTGCCAGTAGTATAGAGGGCAGCACAGATACGCAGTATTTT
TRBJ2-7,TRBD1,14,TRBV5-1,-,CASSLRGTAYEQYF,TGCGCCAGCAGCTTGAGGGGGACAGCCTACGAGCAGTACTTC
TRBJ2-3,-,15,TRBV9,-,CASSVSAPSTDTQYF,TGTGCCAGCAGCGTAAGTGCTCCTAGCACAGATACGCAGTATTTT
TRBJ2-1,TRBD2,16,TRBV27,-,CASSSLAGGPGNEQFF,TGTGCCAGCAGTTCCCTAGCGGGAGGGCCAGGCAATGAGCAGTTCTTC
TRBJ1-5,-,15,TRBV7-2,once,CASSLAQSSNQPQHF,TGTGCCAGCAGCTTAGCGCAGAGTAGCAATCAGCCCCAGCATTTT
TRBJ2-1,-,15,TRBV2,-,CASRSGPNSYNEQFF,TGTGCCAGCAGGTCGGGACCGAATTCCTACAATGAGCAGTTCTTC
TRBJ2-2,TRBD2,17,TRBV7-6,-,CASSLDSGRSFGGELFF,TGTGCCAGCAGCCTAGATAGCGGGAGATCTTTTGGCGGGGAGCTGTTTTTT
TRBJ2-1,-,11,TRBV30,-,CAWRAYNEQFF,TGTGCCTGGAGGGCCTACAATGAGCAGTTCTTC
TRBJ2-7,TRBD1,17,TRBV23-1,once,CASSHERTGGPPYEQYF,TGCGCCAGCAGTCACGAGAGGACAGGGGGACCTCCCTACGAGCAGTACTTC
TRBJ2-5,TRBD1,15,TRBV28,-,CASNLPGTEKETQYF,TGTGCCAGCAACCTACCCGGGACAGAGAAAGAGACCCAGTACTTC
TRBJ2-7,-,14,TRBV5-1,-,CASASAGSPYEQYF,TGCGCCAGCGCCAGCGCAGGAAGTCCCTACGAGCAGTACTTC
TRBJ2-7,-,22,TRBV28,-,CASSLSRGRGHNHPKFLYEQYF,TGTGCCAGCAGTTTATCGAGGGGCAGGGGCCACAACCACCCCAAGTTTCTCTACGAGCAGTACTTC
TRBJ2-5,-,12,TRBV2,-,CASRTTVETQYF,TGTGCCAGCAGGACGACTGTTGAGACCCAGTACTTC